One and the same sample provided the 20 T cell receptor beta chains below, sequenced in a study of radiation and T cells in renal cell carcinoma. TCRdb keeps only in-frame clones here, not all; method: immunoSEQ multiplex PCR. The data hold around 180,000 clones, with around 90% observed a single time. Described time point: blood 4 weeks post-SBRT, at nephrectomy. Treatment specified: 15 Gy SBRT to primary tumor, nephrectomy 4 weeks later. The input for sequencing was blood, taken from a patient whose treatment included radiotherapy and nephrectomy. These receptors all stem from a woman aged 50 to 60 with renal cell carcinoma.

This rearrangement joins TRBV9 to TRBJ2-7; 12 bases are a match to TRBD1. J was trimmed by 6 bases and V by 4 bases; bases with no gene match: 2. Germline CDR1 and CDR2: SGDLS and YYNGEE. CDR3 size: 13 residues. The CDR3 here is CASSTGQGAEQYF. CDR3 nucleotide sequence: TGTGCCAGCAGCACGGGACAGGGGGCCGAGCAGTACTTC.

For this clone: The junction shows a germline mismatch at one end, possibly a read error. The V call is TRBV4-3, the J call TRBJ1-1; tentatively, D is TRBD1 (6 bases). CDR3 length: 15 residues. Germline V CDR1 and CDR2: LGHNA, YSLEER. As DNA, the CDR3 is TGCGCCAGCAGCGAAGAACAGGGAATGAATACTGAAGCTTTCTTT. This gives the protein CASSEEQGMNTEAFF.

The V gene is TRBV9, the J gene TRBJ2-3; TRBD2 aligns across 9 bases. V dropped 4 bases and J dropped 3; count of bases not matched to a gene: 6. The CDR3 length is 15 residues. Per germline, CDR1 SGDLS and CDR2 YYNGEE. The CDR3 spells CASSTQGLATDTQYF. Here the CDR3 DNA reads TGTGCCAGCAGCACCCAAGGACTAGCGACAGATACGCAGTATTTT.

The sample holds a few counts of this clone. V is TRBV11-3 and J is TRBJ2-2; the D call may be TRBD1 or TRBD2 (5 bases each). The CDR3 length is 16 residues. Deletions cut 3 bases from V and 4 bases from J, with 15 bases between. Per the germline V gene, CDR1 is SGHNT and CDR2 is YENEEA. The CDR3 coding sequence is TGTGCCAGCAGCTTTAGTCCGGGACCAAGCACCGGGGAGCTGTTTTTT. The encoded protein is CASSFSPGPSTGELFF.

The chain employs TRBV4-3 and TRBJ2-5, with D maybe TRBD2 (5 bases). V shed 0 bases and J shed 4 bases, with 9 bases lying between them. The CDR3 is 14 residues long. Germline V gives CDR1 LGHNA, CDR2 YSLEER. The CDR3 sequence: CASSQDSEGETQYF. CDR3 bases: TGCGCCAGCAGCCAAGATAGCGAGGGAGAGACCCAGTACTTC.

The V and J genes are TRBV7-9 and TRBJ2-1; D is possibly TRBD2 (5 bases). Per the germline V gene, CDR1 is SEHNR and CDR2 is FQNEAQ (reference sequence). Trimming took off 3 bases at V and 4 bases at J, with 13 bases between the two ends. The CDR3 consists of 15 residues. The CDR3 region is CASSFVTGEYNEQFF. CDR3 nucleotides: TGTGCCAGCAGCTTCGTTACCGGGGAGTACAATGAGCAGTTCTTC.

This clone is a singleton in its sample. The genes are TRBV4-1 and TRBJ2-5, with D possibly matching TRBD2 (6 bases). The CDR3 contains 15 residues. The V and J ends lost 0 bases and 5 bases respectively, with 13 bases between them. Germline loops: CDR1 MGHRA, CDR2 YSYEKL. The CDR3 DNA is TGCGCCAGCAGCCAAGAGGGGGGTGTCGAGGAGACCCAGTACTTC. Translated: CASSQEGGVEETQYF.

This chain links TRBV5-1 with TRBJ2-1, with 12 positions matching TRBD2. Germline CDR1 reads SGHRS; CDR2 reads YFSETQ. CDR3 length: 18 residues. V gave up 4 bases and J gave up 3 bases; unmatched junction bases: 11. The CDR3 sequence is CASSPEGTLAGGYNEQFF. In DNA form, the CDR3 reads TGCGCCAGCAGCCCTGAGGGGACACTAGCGGGGGGCTACAATGAGCAGTTCTTC.

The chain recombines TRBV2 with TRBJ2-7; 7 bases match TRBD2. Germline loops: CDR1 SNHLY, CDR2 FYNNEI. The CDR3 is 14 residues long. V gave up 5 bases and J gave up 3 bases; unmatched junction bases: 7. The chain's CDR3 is CASSPGGALYEQYF. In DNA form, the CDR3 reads TGTGCCAGCAGTCCGGGGGGAGCTCTCTACGAGCAGTACTTC. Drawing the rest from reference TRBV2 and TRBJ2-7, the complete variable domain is EPEVTQTPSHQVTQMGQEVILRCVPISNHLYFYWYRQILGQKVEFLVSFYNNEISEKSEIFDDQFSVERPDGSNFTLKIRSTKLEDSAMYFCASSPGGALYEQYFGPGTRLTVT.

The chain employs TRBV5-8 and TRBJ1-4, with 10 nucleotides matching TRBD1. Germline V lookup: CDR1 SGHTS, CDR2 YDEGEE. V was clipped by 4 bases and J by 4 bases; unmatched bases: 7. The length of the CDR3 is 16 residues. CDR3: CASSPGTGAFNEKLFF. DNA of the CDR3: TGTGCCAGCAGCCCGGGGACAGGGGCCTTTAATGAAAAACTGTTTTTT. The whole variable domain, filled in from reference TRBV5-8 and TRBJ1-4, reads EAGVTQSPTHLIKTRGQQATLRCSPISGHTSVYWYQQALGLGLQFLLWYDEGEERNRGNFPPRFSGRQFPNYSSELNVNALELEDSALYLCASSPGTGAFNEKLFFGSGTQLSVL.

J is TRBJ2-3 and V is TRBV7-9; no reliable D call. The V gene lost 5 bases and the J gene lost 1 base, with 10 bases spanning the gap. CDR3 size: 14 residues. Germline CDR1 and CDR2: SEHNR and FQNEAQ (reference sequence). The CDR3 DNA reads TGTGCCAGCAGCCTATCACTCGGCACAGATACGCAGTATTTT. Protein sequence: CASSLSLGTDTQYF.

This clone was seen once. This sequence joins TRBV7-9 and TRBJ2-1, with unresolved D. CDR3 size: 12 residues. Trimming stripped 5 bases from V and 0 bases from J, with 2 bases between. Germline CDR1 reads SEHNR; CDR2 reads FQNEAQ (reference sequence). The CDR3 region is CASSLSYNEQFF. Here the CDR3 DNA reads TGTGCCAGCAGCCTCTCCTACAATGAGCAGTTCTTC.

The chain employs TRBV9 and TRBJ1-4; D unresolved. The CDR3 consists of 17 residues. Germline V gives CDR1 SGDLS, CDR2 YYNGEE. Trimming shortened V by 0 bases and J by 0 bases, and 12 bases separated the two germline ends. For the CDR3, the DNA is TGTGCCAGCAGCGTAGATTTGGTCGCTTCAACTAATGAAAAACTGTTTTTT. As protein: CASSVDLVASTNEKLFF.

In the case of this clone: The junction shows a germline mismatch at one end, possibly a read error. DNA for the CDR3: TGTGCTAGCAGCTTGGGACTAGCGGGCTCAGAGACCCAGTACTTC. Protein sequence: CASSLGLAGSETQYF. The V gene is TRBV7-7, the J gene TRBJ2-5; TRBD2 matches at 12 bases. The length of the CDR3 is 15 residues. The germline gives CDR1 SSHAT, CDR2 FNYEAQ (reference sequence). The complete variable domain, with remaining parts taken from reference TRBV7-7 and TRBJ2-5, reads GAGVSQSPRYKVTKRGQDVTLRCDPISSHATLYWYQQALGQGPEFLTYFNYEAQPDKSGLPSDRFSAERPEGSISTLTIQRTEQRDSAMYRCASSLGLAGSETQYFGPGTRLLVL.

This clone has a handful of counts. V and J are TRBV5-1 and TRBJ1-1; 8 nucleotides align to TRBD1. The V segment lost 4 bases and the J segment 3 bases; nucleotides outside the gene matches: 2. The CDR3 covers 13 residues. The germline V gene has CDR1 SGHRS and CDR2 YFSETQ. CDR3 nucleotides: TGCGCCAGCAGCAAGACAGGGGACACTGAAGCTTTCTTT. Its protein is CASSKTGDTEAFF. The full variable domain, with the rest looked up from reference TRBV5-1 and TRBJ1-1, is KAGVTQTPRYLIKTRGQQVTLSCSPISGHRSVSWYQQTPGQGLQFLFEYFSETQRNKGNFPGRFSGRQFSNSRSEMNVSTLELGDSALYLCASSKTGDTEAFFGQGTRLTVV.

The CDR3 nucleotides read TGCGCCACCGGCATTGGGCCTTCCCTCGAGCAGTACTTC. Amino acids: CATGIGPSLEQYF. The J gene is TRBJ2-7, the V gene TRBV10-1; D is unclear. The germline CDR1 and CDR2 sequences are WNHNN and SYGVQD (reference sequence). Trimming stripped 10 bases from V and 6 bases from J, with 19 bases between. This CDR3 is built from 13 residues.

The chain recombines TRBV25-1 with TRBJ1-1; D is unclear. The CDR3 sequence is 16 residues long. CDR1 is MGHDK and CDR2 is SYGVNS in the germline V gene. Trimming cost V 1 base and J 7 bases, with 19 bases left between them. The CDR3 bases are TGTGCCAGCAGTGAATGGGAGGGATCGGGTACTAATGAAGCTTTCTTT. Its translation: CASSEWEGSGTNEAFF. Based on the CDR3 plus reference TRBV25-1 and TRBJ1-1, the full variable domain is EADIYQTPRYLVIGTGKKITLECSQTMGHDKMYWYQQDPGMELHLIHYSYGVNSTEKGDLSSESTVSRIRTEHFPLTLESARPSHTSQYLCASSEWEGSGTNEAFFGQGTRLTVV.

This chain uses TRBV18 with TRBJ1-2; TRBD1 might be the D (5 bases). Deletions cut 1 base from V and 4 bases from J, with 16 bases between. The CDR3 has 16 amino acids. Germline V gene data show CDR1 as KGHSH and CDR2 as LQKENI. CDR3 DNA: TGTGCCAGCTCACCACGAGCGGGGCAGACTAGCTATGGCTACACCTTC. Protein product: CASSPRAGQTSYGYTF. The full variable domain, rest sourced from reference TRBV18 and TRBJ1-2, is NAGVMQNPRHLVRRRGQEARLRCSPMKGHSHVYWYRQLPEEGLKFMVYLQKENIIDESGMPKERFSAEFPKEGPSILRIQQVVRGDSAAYFCASSPRAGQTSYGYTFGSGTRLTVV.

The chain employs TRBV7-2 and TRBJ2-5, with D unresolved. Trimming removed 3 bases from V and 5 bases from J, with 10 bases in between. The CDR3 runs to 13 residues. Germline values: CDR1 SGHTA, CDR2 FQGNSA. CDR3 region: CASSLNSGETQYF. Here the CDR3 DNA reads TGTGCCAGCAGCTTGAACTCTGGGGAGACCCAGTACTTC.

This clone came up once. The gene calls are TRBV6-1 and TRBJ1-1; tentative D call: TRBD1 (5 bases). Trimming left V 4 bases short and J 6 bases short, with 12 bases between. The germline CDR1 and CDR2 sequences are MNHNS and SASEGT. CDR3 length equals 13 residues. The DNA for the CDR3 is TGTGCCAGCAGTGGAGTCAGGGTCGCTGAAGCTTTCTTT. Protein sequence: CASSGVRVAEAFF.